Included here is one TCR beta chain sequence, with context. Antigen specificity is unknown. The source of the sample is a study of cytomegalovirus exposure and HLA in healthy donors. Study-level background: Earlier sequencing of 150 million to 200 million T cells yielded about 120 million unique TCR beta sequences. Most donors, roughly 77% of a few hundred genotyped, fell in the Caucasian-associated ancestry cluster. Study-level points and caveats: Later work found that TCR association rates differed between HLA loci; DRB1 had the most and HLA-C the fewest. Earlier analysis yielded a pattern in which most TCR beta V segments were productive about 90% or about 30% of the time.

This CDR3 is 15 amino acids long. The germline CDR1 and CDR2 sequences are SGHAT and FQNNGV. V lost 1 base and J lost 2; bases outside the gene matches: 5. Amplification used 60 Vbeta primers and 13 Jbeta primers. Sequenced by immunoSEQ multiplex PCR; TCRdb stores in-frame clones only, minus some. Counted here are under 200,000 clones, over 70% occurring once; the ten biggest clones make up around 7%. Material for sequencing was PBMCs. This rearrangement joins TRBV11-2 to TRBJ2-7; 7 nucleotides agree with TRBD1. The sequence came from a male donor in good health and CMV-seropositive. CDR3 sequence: CASSLGDSLTYEQYF. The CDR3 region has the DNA TGTGCCAGCAGCTTAGGGGACAGCCTCACCTACGAGCAGTACTTC.